These T cell receptor beta chains were read from a single sample in a study of OX40 agonist ivuxolimab in advanced cancers. This table comes from immunoSEQ multiplex PCR, and its TCRdb copy is limited to in-frame clones, with some not included. The sample lists over 40,000 clones; 65% to 85% were seen once. The material sequenced was CD4+ or CD8+ T cells sorted from blood, taken in a trial of the OX40 agonist ivuxolimab. The receptors come from an adult with an advanced solid tumor such as melanoma, head and neck, liver or kidney cancer. Each CDR3 is given with its conserved first and last residue. Fields, in order: CDR3 protein, CDR3 DNA, J gene, V gene, clone size, D gene. A D gene is named only where the DNA matches it firmly. The size field is filled for only some rows; it gives once, few, many or a size class.

CDR3aa: CASRAGTSVTDTQYF
CDR3nt: TGTGCCAGCAGGGCCGGGACTAGCGTCACAGATACGCAGTATTTT
j_gene: TRBJ2-3
v_gene: TRBV5-8
abundance: once
d_gene: TRBD2

CDR3aa: CASSYSGTGSYEQYF
CDR3nt: TGTGCCAGCAGTTACTCCGGGACAGGTTCTTACGAGCAGTACTTC
j_gene: TRBJ2-7
v_gene: TRBV6-6
abundance: -
d_gene: TRBD1

CDR3aa: CASSEGQGGTDTQYF
CDR3nt: TGTGCCAGCAGTGAGGGACAGGGAGGCACAGATACGCAGTATTTT
j_gene: TRBJ2-3
v_gene: TRBV25-1
abundance: -
d_gene: TRBD1

CDR3aa: CSVLMGGTEAFF
CDR3nt: TGCAGCGTCCTCATGGGGGGAACTGAAGCTTTCTTT
j_gene: TRBJ1-1
v_gene: TRBV29-1
abundance: -
d_gene: -

CDR3aa: CASSPQRESHEQYF
CDR3nt: TGTGCCAGCAGCCCTCAGCGGGAGAGTCACGAGCAGTACTTC
j_gene: TRBJ2-7
v_gene: TRBV5-4
abundance: -
d_gene: TRBD2

CDR3aa: CASSQVVDNEQFF
CDR3nt: TGTGCCAGCAGCCAAGTGGTGGACAATGAGCAGTTCTTC
j_gene: TRBJ2-1
v_gene: TRBV4-2
abundance: -
d_gene: -

CDR3aa: CASSFTSKETQYF
CDR3nt: TGTGCCAGCAGCTTCACTAGCAAAGAGACCCAGTACTTC
j_gene: TRBJ2-5
v_gene: TRBV6-1
abundance: once
d_gene: -

CDR3aa: CASSPNTEAFF
CDR3nt: TGTGCCAGTAGTCCCAACACTGAAGCTTTCTTT
j_gene: TRBJ1-1
v_gene: TRBV19
abundance: -
d_gene: -

CDR3aa: CASSGGQSTDTQYF
CDR3nt: TGCGCCAGCAGCGGTGGACAGAGCACAGATACGCAGTATTTT
j_gene: TRBJ2-3
v_gene: TRBV5-1
abundance: -
d_gene: -

CDR3aa: CASSLSTGTFSGNTIYF
CDR3nt: TGTGCCAGCAGTCTTTCGACAGGGACTTTCTCTGGAAACACCATATATTTT
j_gene: TRBJ1-3
v_gene: TRBV2
abundance: medium-sized
d_gene: TRBD1

CDR3aa: CASSFDSRYEQFF
CDR3nt: TGTGCCAGCAGCTTCGACAGCCGCTATGAGCAGTTCTTC
j_gene: TRBJ2-1
v_gene: TRBV11-2
abundance: -
d_gene: -

CDR3aa: CASQDRGETQYF
CDR3nt: TGTGCCAGTCAGGACAGGGGAGAGACCCAGTACTTC
j_gene: TRBJ2-5
v_gene: TRBV27
abundance: few
d_gene: TRBD1

CDR3aa: CASSLFYSTDTQYF
CDR3nt: TGTGCCAGCAGCTTATTTTATAGCACAGATACGCAGTATTTT
j_gene: TRBJ2-3
v_gene: TRBV7-8
abundance: -
d_gene: -

CDR3aa: CAWSVRVTEAFF
CDR3nt: TGTGCCTGGAGTGTACGCGTTACTGAAGCTTTCTTT
j_gene: TRBJ1-1
v_gene: TRBV30
abundance: -
d_gene: -

CDR3aa: CASSGQGSTDTQYF
CDR3nt: TGTGCCAGCAGCGGACAGGGGAGCACAGATACGCAGTATTTT
j_gene: TRBJ2-3
v_gene: TRBV5-4
abundance: -
d_gene: TRBD1

CDR3aa: CASSLIPENEQYF
CDR3nt: TGCGCCAGCAGCTTAATACCCGAGAACGAGCAGTACTTC
j_gene: TRBJ2-7
v_gene: TRBV5-1
abundance: -
d_gene: -

CDR3aa: CASSLAPGYLNTEAFF
CDR3nt: TGTGCCAGCAGCTTAGCGCCCGGATACCTTAACACTGAAGCTTTCTTT
j_gene: TRBJ1-1
v_gene: TRBV7-2
abundance: -
d_gene: -

CDR3aa: CASSTGQGITLGTQYF
CDR3nt: TGCGCCAGCAGCACAGGACAGGGGATAACACTTGGTACGCAGTATTTT
j_gene: TRBJ2-3
v_gene: TRBV5-1
abundance: few
d_gene: TRBD1

CDR3aa: CASSSQRTGETQYF
CDR3nt: TGTGCCAGCAGCAGTCAAAGGACGGGAGAGACCCAGTACTTC
j_gene: TRBJ2-5
v_gene: TRBV6-5
abundance: -
d_gene: -

CDR3aa: CASSNGRGYHYGYTF
CDR3nt: TGTGCCAGCAGTAATGGGAGGGGCTATCACTATGGCTACACCTTC
j_gene: TRBJ1-2
v_gene: TRBV6-5
abundance: -
d_gene: -

CDR3aa: CASSKVKGCGPNEQFF
CDR3nt: TGTGCCAGCAGCAAAGTGAAGGGTTGCGGGCCGAATGAGCAGTTCTTC
j_gene: TRBJ2-1
v_gene: TRBV21-1
abundance: -
d_gene: -

CDR3aa: CARSLGCSGRHEQYF
CDR3nt: TGTGCCAGAAGCTTGGGGTGTAGCGGGAGACACGAGCAGTACTTC
j_gene: TRBJ2-7
v_gene: TRBV5-3
abundance: -
d_gene: TRBD2

CDR3aa: CSVDRAGLAGGIDTQYF
CDR3nt: TGCAGCGTTGACCGTGCTGGACTAGCGGGAGGTATAGATACGCAGTATTTT
j_gene: TRBJ2-3
v_gene: TRBV29-1
abundance: -
d_gene: TRBD2

CDR3aa: CASSLGLARTSSTGELFF
CDR3nt: TGTGCCAGCAGCTTAGGCCTCGCTCGGACTTCGAGCACCGGGGAGCTGTTTTTT
j_gene: TRBJ2-2
v_gene: TRBV7-6
abundance: -
d_gene: -

CDR3aa: CASRTTGANTEAFF
CDR3nt: TGTGCCAGCAGAACAACCGGGGCGAACACTGAAGCTTTCTTT
j_gene: TRBJ1-1
v_gene: TRBV11-2
abundance: -
d_gene: -

CDR3aa: CASSSLRYLSYEQYF
CDR3nt: TGTGCCAGCAGCTCCCTCAGGTACCTCTCCTACGAGCAGTACTTC
j_gene: TRBJ2-7
v_gene: TRBV7-9
abundance: -
d_gene: -

CDR3aa: CASSQYPRGSDGKLFF
CDR3nt: TGCGCCAGCAGCCAGTACCCCAGGGGCTCCGACGGAAAACTGTTTTTT
j_gene: TRBJ1-4
v_gene: TRBV4-1
abundance: -
d_gene: -

CDR3aa: CASRGQGDTGELFF
CDR3nt: TGTGCCAGCAGGGGACAGGGAGACACCGGGGAGCTGTTTTTT
j_gene: TRBJ2-2
v_gene: TRBV2
abundance: -
d_gene: TRBD1

CDR3aa: CASSYSGTIYEQYF
CDR3nt: TGTGCCAGCAGTTACTCCGGGACCATCTACGAGCAGTACTTC
j_gene: TRBJ2-7
v_gene: TRBV27
abundance: once
d_gene: -

CDR3aa: CASSGTGFRYGYTF
CDR3nt: TGTGCCAGCAGCGGGACAGGGTTTAGGTATGGCTACACCTTC
j_gene: TRBJ1-2
v_gene: TRBV9
abundance: -
d_gene: TRBD1

CDR3aa: CASTSVPDTQYF
CDR3nt: TGTGCCAGCACAAGTGTTCCAGATACGCAGTATTTT
j_gene: TRBJ2-3
v_gene: TRBV2
abundance: once
d_gene: -

CDR3aa: CASRRPGTGDGYSNQPQHF
CDR3nt: TGTGCCAGTCGAAGACCCGGGACAGGGGATGGGTATAGCAATCAGCCCCAGCATTTT
j_gene: TRBJ1-5
v_gene: TRBV19
abundance: -
d_gene: TRBD1

CDR3aa: CASSLGLGVGEQYF
CDR3nt: TGCGCCAGCAGCTTAGGCCTAGGGGTCGGAGAGCAGTACTTC
j_gene: TRBJ2-5
v_gene: TRBV5-1
abundance: -
d_gene: -

CDR3aa: CASFLPGETEAFF
CDR3nt: TGTGCCAGTTTCCTTCCAGGGGAAACTGAAGCTTTCTTT
j_gene: TRBJ1-1
v_gene: TRBV7-2
abundance: -
d_gene: -

CDR3aa: CASRPWSSTDTQYF
CDR3nt: TGTGCCAGCAGACCCTGGTCCAGCACAGATACGCAGTATTTT
j_gene: TRBJ2-3
v_gene: TRBV5-4
abundance: -
d_gene: -

CDR3aa: CASRVQGVYEQYF
CDR3nt: TGCGCCAGCAGGGTACAGGGAGTATACGAGCAGTACTTC
j_gene: TRBJ2-7
v_gene: TRBV10-2
abundance: -
d_gene: -

CDR3aa: CASSLGGPSYEQYF
CDR3nt: TGTGCCAGCAGCTTAGGGGGCCCCTCTTACGAGCAGTACTTC
j_gene: TRBJ2-7
v_gene: TRBV7-8
abundance: -
d_gene: -

CDR3aa: CASSLEGRGYEQYF
CDR3nt: TGTGCCAGCAGCTTGGAGGGCAGAGGCTACGAGCAGTACTTC
j_gene: TRBJ2-7
v_gene: TRBV5-4
abundance: -
d_gene: -

CDR3aa: CASSFRTGGSEKLFF
CDR3nt: TGTGCCAGCAGCTTTAGGACAGGCGGCTCTGAAAAACTGTTTTTT
j_gene: TRBJ1-4
v_gene: TRBV5-4
abundance: once
d_gene: TRBD1

CDR3aa: CAISPEGVNQPQHF
CDR3nt: TGTGCCATCAGCCCCGAGGGGGTAAATCAGCCCCAGCATTTT
j_gene: TRBJ1-5
v_gene: TRBV10-3
abundance: few
d_gene: -

CDR3aa: CASSLRLPQDEQYF
CDR3nt: TGCGCCAGCAGCTTGCGGCTACCTCAGGACGAGCAGTACTTC
j_gene: TRBJ2-7
v_gene: TRBV5-1
abundance: -
d_gene: -

CDR3aa: CASSLDGSWNEQFF
CDR3nt: TGCGCCAGCAGCTTGGACGGGAGTTGGAATGAGCAGTTCTTC
j_gene: TRBJ2-1
v_gene: TRBV5-1
abundance: -
d_gene: -

CDR3aa: CASSVGTGGGYEQYF
CDR3nt: TGTGCCAGCAGCGTTGGGACAGGGGGAGGCTACGAGCAGTACTTC
j_gene: TRBJ2-7
v_gene: TRBV5-4
abundance: -
d_gene: TRBD1

CDR3aa: CASSGLDEQFF
CDR3nt: TGTGCCAGCTCGGGTTTGGATGAGCAGTTCTTC
j_gene: TRBJ2-1
v_gene: TRBV6-6
abundance: -
d_gene: -

CDR3aa: CASSQDGAQYF
CDR3nt: TGCGCCAGCAGCCAAGATGGGGCCCAGTACTTC
j_gene: TRBJ2-5
v_gene: TRBV4-3
abundance: -
d_gene: -

CDR3aa: CAWSVEDNQPQHF
CDR3nt: TGTGCCTGGAGTGTGGAAGACAATCAGCCCCAGCATTTT
j_gene: TRBJ1-5
v_gene: TRBV30
abundance: few
d_gene: -

CDR3aa: CASRYSGSGNNEQYF
CDR3nt: TGTGCCAGCCGTTACTCGGGCTCAGGCAACAACGAGCAGTACTTC
j_gene: TRBJ2-7
v_gene: TRBV6-5
abundance: -
d_gene: -

CDR3aa: CASSQDIVYGYTF
CDR3nt: TGCGCCAGCAGCCAGGACATTGTGTATGGCTACACCTTC
j_gene: TRBJ1-2
v_gene: TRBV5-1
abundance: -
d_gene: -

CDR3aa: CARRQPNTEAFF
CDR3nt: TGTGCCAGAAGACAGCCGAACACTGAAGCTTTCTTT
j_gene: TRBJ1-1
v_gene: TRBV27
abundance: -
d_gene: -

CDR3aa: CASSIGYLSDLLEQFF
CDR3nt: TGTGCCAGTAGTATAGGGTACCTGTCTGATCTCTTGGAGCAGTTCTTC
j_gene: TRBJ2-1
v_gene: TRBV19
abundance: -
d_gene: -

CDR3aa: CASSPGLLYNEQFF
CDR3nt: TGTGCCAGCAGCCCAGGACTGTTATACAATGAGCAGTTCTTC
j_gene: TRBJ2-1
v_gene: TRBV5-6
abundance: few
d_gene: -

CDR3aa: CATSRDSVAMAIQYF
CDR3nt: TGTGCCACCAGCAGAGACTCGGTGGCCATGGCTATCCAGTACTTC
j_gene: TRBJ2-5
v_gene: TRBV15
abundance: -
d_gene: -

CDR3aa: CASSPTGKNYGYTF
CDR3nt: TGTGCCAGCTCACCCACAGGGAAAAACTATGGCTACACCTTC
j_gene: TRBJ1-2
v_gene: TRBV18
abundance: few
d_gene: -